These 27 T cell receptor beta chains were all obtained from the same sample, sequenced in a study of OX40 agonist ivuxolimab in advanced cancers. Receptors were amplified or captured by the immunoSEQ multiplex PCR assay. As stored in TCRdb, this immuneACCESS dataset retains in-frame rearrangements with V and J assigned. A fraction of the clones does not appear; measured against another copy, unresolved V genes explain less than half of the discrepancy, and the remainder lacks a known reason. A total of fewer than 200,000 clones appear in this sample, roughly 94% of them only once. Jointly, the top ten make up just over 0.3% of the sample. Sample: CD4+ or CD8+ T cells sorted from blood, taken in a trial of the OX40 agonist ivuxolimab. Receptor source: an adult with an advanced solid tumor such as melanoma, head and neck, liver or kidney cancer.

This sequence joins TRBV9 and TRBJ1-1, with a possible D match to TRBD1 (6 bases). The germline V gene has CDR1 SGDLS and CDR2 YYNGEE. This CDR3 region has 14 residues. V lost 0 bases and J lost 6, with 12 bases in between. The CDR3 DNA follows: TGTGCCAGCAGCGTAGTGGGGGGGCTGGCTGAAGCTTTCTTT. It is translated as CASSVVGGLAEAFF.

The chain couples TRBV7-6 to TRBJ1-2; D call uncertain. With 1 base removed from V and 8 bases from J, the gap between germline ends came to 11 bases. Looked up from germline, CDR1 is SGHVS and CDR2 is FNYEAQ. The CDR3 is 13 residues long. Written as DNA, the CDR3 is TGTGCCAGCAGCTTAGGAGGTTTAGAGGGCTACACCTTC. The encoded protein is CASSLGGLEGYTF.

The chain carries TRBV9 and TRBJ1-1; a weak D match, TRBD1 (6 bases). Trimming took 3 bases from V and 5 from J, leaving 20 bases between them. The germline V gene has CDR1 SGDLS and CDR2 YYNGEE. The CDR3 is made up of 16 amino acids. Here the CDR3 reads CASSALGHLRGTEAFF. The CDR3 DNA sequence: TGTGCCAGCAGCGCCCTGGGACACCTCCGCGGGACTGAAGCTTTCTTT.

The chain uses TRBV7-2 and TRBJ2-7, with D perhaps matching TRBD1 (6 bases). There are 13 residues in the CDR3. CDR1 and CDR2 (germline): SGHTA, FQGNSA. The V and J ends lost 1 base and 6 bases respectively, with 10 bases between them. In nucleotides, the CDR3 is TGTGCCAGCAGCTTAGTGGTCAGGGGCGAGCAGTACTTC. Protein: CASSLVVRGEQYF.

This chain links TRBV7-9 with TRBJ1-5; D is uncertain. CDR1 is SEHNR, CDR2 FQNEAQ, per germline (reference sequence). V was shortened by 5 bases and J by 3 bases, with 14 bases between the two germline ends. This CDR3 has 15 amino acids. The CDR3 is CASSHSLGVNQPQHF. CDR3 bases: TGTGCCAGCAGCCACAGTCTCGGGGTCAATCAGCCCCAGCATTTT. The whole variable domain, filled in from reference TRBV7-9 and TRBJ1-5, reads DTGVSQNPRHKITKRGQNVTFRCDPISEHNRLYWYRQTLGQGPEFLTYFQNEAQLEKSRLLSDRFSAERPKGSFSTLEIQRTEQGDSAMYLCASSHSLGVNQPQHFGDGTRLSIL.

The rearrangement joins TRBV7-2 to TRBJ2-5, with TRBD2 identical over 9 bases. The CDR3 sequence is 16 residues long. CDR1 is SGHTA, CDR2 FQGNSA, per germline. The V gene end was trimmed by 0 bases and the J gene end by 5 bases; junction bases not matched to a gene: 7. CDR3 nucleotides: TGTGCCAGCAGCTTAGCGGCGGCGGGGGGGCCGGAGACCCAGTACTTC. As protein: CASSLAAAGGPETQYF.

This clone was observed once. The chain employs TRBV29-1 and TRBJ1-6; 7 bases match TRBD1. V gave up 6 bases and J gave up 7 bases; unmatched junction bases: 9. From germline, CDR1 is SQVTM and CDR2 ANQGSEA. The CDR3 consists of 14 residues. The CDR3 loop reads CSVTTGVDNSPLHF. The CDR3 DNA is TGCAGCGTAACTACAGGGGTCGACAATTCACCCCTCCACTTT.

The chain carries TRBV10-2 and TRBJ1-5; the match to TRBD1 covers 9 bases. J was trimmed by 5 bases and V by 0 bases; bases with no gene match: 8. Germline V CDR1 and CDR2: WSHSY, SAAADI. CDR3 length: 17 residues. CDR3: CASSESRRTGVYQPQHF. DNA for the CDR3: TGCGCCAGCAGTGAGTCTCGGAGGACAGGGGTATATCAGCCCCAGCATTTT.

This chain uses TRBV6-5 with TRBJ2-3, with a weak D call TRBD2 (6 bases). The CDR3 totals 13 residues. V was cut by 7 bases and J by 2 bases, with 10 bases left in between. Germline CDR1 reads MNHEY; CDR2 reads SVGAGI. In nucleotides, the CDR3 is TGTGCCAGCAAGGGACTTCTCACAGATACGCAGTATTTT. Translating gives CASKGLLTDTQYF.

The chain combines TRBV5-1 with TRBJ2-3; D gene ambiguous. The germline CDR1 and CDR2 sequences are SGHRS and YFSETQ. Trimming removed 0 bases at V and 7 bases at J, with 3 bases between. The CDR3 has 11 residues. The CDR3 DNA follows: TGCGCCAGCAGCTTGGAATATACGCAGTATTTT. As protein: CASSLEYTQYF.

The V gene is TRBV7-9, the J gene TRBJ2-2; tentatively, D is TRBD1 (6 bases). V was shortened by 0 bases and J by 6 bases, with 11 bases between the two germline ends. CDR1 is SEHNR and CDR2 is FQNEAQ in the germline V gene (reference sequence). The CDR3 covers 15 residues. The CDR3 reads CASSLATGVPGELFF. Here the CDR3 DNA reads TGTGCCAGCAGCTTAGCGACAGGAGTACCCGGGGAGCTGTTTTTT.

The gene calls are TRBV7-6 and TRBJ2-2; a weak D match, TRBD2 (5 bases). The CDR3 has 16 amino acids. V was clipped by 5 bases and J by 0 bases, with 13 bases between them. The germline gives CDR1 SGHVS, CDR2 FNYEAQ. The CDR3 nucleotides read TGTGCCAGCAGCCCTACGGGGATCCCGAACACCGGGGAGCTGTTTTTT. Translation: CASSPTGIPNTGELFF.

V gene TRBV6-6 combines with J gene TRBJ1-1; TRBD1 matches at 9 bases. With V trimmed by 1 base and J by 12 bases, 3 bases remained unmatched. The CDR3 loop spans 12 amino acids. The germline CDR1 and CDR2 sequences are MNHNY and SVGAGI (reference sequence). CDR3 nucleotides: TGTGCCAGCAGTTACTTGGGACAGGGACCTTTCTTT. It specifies CASSYLGQGPFF.

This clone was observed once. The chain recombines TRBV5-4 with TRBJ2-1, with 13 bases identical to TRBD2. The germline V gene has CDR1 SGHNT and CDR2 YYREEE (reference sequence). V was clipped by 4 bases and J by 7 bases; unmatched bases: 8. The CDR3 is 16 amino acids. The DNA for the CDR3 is TGTGCCAGCAGCCTGGGACTAGCGGGGAACGTAAATGAGCAGTTCTTC. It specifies CASSLGLAGNVNEQFF.

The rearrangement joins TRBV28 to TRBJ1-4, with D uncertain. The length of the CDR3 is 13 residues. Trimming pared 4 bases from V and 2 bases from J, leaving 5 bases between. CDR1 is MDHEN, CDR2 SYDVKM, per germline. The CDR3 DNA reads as TGTGCCAGCAGTTGGTCGACTAATGAAAAACTGTTTTTT. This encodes CASSWSTNEKLFF.

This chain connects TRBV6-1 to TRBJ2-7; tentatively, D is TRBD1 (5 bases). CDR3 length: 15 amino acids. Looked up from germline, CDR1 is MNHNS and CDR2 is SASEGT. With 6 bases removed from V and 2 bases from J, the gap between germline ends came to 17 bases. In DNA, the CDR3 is TGTGCCAGCAGATTGGACATCTCGCGTACCTACGAGCAGTACTTC. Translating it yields CASRLDISRTYEQYF.

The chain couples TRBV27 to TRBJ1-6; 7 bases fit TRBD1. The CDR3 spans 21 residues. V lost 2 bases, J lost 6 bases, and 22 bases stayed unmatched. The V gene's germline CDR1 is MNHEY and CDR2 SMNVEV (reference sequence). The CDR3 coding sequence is TGTGCCAGCAGTTTAAAGAGGGGAGGGGGCACCTCCCGGCTCCGTAATTCACCCCTCCACTTT. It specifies CASSLKRGGGTSRLRNSPLHF.

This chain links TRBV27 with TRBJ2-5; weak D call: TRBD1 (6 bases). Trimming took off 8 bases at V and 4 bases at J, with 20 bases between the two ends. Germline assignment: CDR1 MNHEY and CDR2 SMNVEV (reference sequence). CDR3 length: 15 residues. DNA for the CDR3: TGTGCCAGCGCGAACGTGGGGGCTGGGGGAGAGACCCAGTACTTC. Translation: CASANVGAGGETQYF.

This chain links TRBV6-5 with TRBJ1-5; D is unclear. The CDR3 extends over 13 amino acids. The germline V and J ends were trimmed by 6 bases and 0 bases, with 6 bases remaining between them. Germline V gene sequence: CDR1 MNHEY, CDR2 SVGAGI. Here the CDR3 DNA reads TGTGCCAGCAGCCCCCATAGCAATCAGCCCCAGCATTTT. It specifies CASSPHSNQPQHF.

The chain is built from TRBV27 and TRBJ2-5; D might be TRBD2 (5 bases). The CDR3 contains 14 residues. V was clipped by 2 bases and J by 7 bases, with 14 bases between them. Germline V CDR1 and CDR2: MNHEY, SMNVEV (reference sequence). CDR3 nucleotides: TGTGCCAGCAGTTTACTATCGGGGTCGGGGACCCAGTACTTC. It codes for CASSLLSGSGTQYF.

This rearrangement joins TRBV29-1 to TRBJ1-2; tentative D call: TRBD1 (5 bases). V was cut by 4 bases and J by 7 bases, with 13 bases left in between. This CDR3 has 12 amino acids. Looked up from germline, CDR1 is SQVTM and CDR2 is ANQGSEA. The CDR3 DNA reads TGCAGCGTTGGTGGCCTTACAGGTGGCTACACCTTC. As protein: CSVGGLTGGYTF.

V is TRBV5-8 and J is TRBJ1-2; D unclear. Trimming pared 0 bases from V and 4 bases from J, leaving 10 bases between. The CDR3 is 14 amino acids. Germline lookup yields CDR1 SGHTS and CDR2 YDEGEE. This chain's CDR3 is CASSLGRRSYGYTF. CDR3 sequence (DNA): TGTGCCAGCAGCTTGGGCAGGCGGTCCTATGGCTACACCTTC.

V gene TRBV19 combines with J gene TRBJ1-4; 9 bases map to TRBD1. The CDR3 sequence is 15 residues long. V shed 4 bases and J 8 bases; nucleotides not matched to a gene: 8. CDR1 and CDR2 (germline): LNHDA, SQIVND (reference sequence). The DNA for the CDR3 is TGTGCCAGTAGTACGAATCCCGGGACAGGGGAAAAACTGTTTTTT. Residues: CASSTNPGTGEKLFF.

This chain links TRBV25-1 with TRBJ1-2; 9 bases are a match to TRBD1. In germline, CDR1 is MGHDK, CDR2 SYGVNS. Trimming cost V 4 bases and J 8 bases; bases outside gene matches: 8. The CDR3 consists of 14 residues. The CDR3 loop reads CASSGVGQGKGYTF. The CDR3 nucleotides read TGTGCCAGCAGTGGGGTGGGACAGGGAAAAGGCTACACCTTC.

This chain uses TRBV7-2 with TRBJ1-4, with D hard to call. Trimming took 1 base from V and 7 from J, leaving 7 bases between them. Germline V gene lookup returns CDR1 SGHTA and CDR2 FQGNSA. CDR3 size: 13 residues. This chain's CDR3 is CASSLVSGEKLFF. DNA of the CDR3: TGTGCCAGCAGCTTAGTTTCCGGTGAAAAACTGTTTTTT.

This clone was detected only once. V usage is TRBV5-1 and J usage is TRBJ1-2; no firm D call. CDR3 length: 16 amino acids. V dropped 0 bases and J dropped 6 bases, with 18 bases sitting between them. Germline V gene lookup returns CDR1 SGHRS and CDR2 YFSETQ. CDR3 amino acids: CASSLAIGGVKDGYTF. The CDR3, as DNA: TGCGCCAGCAGCTTGGCGATAGGCGGCGTCAAAGATGGCTACACCTTC.

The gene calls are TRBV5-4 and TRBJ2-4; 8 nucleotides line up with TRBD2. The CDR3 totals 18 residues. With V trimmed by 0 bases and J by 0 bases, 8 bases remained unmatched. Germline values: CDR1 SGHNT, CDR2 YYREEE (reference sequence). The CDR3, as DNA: TGTGCCAGCAGCTTGGCGGGAGGGTCCCCTCTAGCCAAAAACATTCAGTACTTC. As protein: CASSLAGGSPLAKNIQYF.